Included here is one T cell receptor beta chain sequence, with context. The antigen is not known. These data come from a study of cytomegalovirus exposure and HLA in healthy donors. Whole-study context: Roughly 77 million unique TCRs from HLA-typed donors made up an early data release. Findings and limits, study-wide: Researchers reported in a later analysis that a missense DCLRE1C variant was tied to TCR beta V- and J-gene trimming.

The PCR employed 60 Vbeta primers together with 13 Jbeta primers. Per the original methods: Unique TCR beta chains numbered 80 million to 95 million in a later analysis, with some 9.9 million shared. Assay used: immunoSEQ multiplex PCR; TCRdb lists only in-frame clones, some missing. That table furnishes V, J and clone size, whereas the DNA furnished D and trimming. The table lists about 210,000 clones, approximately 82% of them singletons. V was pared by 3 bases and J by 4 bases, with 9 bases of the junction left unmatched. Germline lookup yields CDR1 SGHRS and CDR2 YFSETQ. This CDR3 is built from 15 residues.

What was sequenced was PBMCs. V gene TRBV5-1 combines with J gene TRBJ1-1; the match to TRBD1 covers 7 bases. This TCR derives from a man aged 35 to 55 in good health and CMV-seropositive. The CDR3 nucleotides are TGCGCCAGCAGCTCGACAATAGACAGGGTCACTGAAGCTTTCTTT. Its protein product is CASSSTIDRVTEAFF.